Described below is a single T cell receptor beta chain sequence and its context. Possible read error: a much larger clone is one base away. The sample has other DNA sequences that encode this CDR3 too. The CDR3 covers 11 residues. V lost 5 bases, J lost 4 bases, and 5 bases lay in between. Germline V gene data show CDR1 as SGHVS and CDR2 as FNYEAQ. As processed by the authors: Counts of nucleated cells, estimated from reference gene primer amplification, were obtained. Profiled with immunoSEQ multiplex PCR; TCRdb holds only in-frame clones, not every one. The DNA was the basis for D and trimming; V, J and clone size are from that table. The table records 90,000 to 120,000 clones, roughly four fifths of them present only once. These data originate in a study of blood T cell repertoires in COVID-19. About the study: The samples span acute and convalescent COVID-19 from the United States, Italy and Spain. T cells, B-cell-depleted T cells, or PBMCs provided the cDNA or gDNA that served as material.

Sequencing was carried out using peripheral blood. The chain couples TRBV7-6 to TRBJ2-5; D is undetermined. The sequence derives from a man between 60 and 75 years old with acute or convalescent COVID-19. CDR3 nucleotides: TGTGCCAGCAGCCCGGGAGAGACCCAGTACTTC. Translating gives CASSPGETQYF.